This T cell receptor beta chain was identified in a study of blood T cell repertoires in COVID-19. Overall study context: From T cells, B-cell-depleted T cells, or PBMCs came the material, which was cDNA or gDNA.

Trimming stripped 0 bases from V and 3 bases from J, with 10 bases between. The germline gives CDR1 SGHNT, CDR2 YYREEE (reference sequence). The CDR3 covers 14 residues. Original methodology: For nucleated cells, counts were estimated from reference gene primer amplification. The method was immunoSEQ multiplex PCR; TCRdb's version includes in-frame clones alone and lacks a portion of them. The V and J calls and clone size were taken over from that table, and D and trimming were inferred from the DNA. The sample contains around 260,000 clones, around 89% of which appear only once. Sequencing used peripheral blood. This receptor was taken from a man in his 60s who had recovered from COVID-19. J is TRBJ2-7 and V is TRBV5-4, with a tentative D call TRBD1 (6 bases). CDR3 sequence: CASSLGATGYEQYF. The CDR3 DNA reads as TGTGCCAGCAGCTTGGGGGCGACAGGCTACGAGCAGTACTTC.